This T cell receptor (beta chain) was recorded in a study of early T cells in non-severe SARS-CoV-2 infection. The wider study: Sequencing of bulk RNA from unsorted whole blood was done, without chain pairing. Study results and limitations: VDJdb-based matching was biased toward anti-spike CD8 responses and missed private and CD4 specificities.

The germline gives CDR1 DFQATT, CDR2 SNEGSKA (reference sequence). With 5 bases clipped from V and 3 bases from J, the junction kept 8 bases outside the gene matches. The CDR3 runs to 15 residues. Molecules of cDNA were individually given unique molecular identifiers that were attached to them. MiXCR, applied by TCRdb to the 5' RACE reads, yields one record per CDR3 protein. The sample yields roughly 34,000 distinct CDR3 sequences, roughly 4.5% seen once. This clonotype has at least ten counts. The antigen is not known. Sequencing input: whole blood. This TCR derives from an adult who was a healthcare worker with PCR-confirmed SARS-CoV-2 infection or an uninfected control (not recorded which). V gene TRBV20-1 combines with J gene TRBJ2-2; 8 nucleotides match TRBD1. The CDR3 reads CSAPDRGFDTGELFF. The CDR3 DNA reads as TGCAGTGCTCCAGACAGGGGTTTCGACACCGGGGAGCTGTTTTTT.